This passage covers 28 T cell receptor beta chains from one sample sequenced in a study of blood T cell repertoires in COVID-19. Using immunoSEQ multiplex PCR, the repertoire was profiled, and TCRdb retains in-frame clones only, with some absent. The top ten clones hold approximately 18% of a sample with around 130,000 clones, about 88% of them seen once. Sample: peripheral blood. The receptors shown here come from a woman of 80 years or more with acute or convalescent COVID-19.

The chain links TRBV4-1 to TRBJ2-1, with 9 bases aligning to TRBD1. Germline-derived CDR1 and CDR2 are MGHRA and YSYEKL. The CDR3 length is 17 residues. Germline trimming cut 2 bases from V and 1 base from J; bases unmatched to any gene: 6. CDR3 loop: CASSQSVDRGSYNEQFF. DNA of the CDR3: TGCGCCAGCAGCCAAAGCGTAGACAGGGGGTCCTACAATGAGCAGTTCTTC.

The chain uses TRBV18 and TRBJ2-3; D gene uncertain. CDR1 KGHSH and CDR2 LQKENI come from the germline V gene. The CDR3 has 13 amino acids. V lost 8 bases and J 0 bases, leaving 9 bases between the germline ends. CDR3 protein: CASTRLSTDTQYF. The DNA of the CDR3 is TGTGCCAGCACGCGATTAAGCACAGATACGCAGTATTTT. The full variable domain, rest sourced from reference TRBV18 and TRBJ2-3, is NAGVMQNPRHLVRRRGQEARLRCSPMKGHSHVYWYRQLPEEGLKFMVYLQKENIIDESGMPKERFSAEFPKEGPSILRIQQVVRGDSAAYFCASTRLSTDTQYFGPGTRLTVL.

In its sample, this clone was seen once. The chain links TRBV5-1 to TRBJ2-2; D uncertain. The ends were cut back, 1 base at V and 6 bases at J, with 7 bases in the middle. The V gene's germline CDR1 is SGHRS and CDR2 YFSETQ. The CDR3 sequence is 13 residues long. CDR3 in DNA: TGCGCCAGCAGCTTGTATTCCGCCGGGGAGCTGTTTTTT. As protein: CASSLYSAGELFF.

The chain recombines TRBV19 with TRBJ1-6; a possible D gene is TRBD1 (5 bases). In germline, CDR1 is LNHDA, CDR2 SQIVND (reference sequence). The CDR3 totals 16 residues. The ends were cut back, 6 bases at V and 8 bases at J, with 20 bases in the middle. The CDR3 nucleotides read TGTGCCAGTAGCACCGACAGTAATCCTATCTATTCACCCCTCCACTTT. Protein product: CASSTDSNPIYSPLHF.

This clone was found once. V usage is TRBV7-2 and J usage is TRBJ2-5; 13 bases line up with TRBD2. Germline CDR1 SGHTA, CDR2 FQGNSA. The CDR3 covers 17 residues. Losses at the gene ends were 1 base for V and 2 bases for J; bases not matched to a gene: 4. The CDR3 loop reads CASSLGTSGGKQETQYF. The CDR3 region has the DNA TGTGCCAGCAGCTTAGGGACTAGCGGGGGTAAACAAGAGACCCAGTACTTC.

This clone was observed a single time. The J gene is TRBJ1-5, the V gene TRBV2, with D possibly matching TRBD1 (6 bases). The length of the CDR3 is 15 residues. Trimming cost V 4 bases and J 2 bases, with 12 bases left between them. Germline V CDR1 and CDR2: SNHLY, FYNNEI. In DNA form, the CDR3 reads TGTGCCAGCAGTGCTTTGGACAGTGGCAATCAGCCCCAGCATTTT. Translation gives CASSALDSGNQPQHF.

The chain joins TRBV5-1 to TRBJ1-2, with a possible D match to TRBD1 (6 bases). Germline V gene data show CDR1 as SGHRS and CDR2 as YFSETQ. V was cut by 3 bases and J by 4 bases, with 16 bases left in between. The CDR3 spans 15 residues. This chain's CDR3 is CASSSTTGTPYGYTF. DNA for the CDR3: TGCGCCAGCAGCTCGACCACCGGGACACCCTATGGCTACACCTTC.

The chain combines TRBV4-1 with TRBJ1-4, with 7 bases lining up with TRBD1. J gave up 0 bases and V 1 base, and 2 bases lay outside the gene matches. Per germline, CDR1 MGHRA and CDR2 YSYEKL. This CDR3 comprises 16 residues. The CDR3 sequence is CASSQAGTATNEKLFF. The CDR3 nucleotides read TGCGCCAGCAGCCAAGCCGGGACAGCAACTAATGAAAAACTGTTTTTT.

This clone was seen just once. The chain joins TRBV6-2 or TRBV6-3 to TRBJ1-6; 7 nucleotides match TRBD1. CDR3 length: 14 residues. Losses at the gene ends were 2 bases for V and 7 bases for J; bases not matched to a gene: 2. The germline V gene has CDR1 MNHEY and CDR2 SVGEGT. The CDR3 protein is CASSYGQANSPLHF. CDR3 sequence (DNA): TGTGCCAGCAGTTACGGACAGGCCAATTCACCCCTCCACTTT.

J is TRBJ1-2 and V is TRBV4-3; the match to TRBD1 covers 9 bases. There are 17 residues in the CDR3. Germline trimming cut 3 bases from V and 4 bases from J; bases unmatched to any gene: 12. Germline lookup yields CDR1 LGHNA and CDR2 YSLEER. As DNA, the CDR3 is TGCGCCAGCAGCCAGGTCGCGGCTACAGGGGGCTTCTATGGCTACACCTTC. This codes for CASSQVAATGGFYGYTF.

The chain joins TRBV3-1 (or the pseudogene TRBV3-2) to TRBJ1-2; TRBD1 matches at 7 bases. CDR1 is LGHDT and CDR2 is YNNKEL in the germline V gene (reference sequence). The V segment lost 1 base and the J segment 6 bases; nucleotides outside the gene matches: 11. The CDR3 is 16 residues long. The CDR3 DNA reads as TGTGCCAGCAGCCAAGTAGGGGGCCGAACCCGAGATGGCTACACCTTC. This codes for CASSQVGGRTRDGYTF.

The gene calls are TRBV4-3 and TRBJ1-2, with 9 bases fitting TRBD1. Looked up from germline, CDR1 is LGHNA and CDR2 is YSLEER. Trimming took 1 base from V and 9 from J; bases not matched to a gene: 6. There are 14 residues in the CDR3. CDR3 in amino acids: CASSQGTGGGRYTF. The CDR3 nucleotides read TGCGCCAGCAGCCAAGGAACAGGGGGCGGGCGCTACACCTTC.

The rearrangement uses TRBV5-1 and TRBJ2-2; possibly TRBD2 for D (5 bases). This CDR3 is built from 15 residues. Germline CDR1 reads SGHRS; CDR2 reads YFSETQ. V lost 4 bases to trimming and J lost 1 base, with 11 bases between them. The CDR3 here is CASSIGGQNTGELFF. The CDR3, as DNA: TGCGCCAGCAGCATTGGCGGGCAGAACACCGGGGAGCTGTTTTTT.

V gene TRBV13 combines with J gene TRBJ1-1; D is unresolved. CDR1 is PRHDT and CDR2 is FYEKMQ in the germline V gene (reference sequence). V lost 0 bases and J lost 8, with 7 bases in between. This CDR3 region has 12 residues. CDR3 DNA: TGTGCCAGCAGCTTAGGTAAGCGGGAAGCTTTCTTT. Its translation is CASSLGKREAFF.

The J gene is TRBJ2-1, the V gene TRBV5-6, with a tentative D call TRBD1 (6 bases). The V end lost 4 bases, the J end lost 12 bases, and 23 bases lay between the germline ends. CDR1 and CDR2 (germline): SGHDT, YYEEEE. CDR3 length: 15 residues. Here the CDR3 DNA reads TGTGCCAGCAGCCCGGACGGGACATTTCTGTATGGGCAGTTCTTC. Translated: CASSPDGTFLYGQFF. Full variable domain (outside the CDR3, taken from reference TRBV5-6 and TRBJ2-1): DAGVTQSPTHLIKTRGQQVTLRCSPKSGHDTVSWYQQALGQGPQFIFQYYEEEERQRGNFPDRFSGHQFPNYSSELNVNALLLGDSALYLCASSPDGTFLYGQFFGPGTRLTVL.

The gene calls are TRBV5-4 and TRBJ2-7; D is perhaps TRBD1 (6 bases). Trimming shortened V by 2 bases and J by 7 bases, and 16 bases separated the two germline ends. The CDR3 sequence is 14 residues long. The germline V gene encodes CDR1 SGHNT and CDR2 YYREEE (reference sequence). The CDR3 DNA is TGTGCCAGCAGCTTAGCAGGGGTGGTGGGGGAGCAGTACTTC. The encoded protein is CASSLAGVVGEQYF.

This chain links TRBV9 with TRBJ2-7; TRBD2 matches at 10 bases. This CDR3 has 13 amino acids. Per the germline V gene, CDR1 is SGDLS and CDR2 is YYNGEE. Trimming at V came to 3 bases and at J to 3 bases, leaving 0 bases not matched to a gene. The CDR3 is CASSGTSGYEQYF. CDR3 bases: TGTGCCAGCAGCGGGACTAGCGGCTACGAGCAGTACTTC.

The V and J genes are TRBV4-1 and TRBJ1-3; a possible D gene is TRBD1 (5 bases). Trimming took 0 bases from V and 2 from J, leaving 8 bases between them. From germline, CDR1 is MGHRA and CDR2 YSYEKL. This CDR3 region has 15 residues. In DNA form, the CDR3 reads TGCGCCAGCAGCCAAGATGCGGGACCTGGAAACACCATATATTTT. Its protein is CASSQDAGPGNTIYF.

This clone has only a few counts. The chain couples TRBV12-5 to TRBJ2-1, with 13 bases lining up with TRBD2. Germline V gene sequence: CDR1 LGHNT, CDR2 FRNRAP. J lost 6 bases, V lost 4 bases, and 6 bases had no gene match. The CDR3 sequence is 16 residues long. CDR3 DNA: TGTGCTAGTGGTTCACTACGGACTAGCGGGAGCAATGAGCAGTTCTTC. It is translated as CASGSLRTSGSNEQFF. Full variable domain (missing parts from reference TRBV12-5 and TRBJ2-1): DARVTQTPRHKVTEMGQEVTMRCQPILGHNTVFWYRQTMMQGLELLAYFRNRAPLDDSGMPKDRFSAEMPDATLATLKIQPSEPRDSAVYFCASGSLRTSGSNEQFFGPGTRLTVL.

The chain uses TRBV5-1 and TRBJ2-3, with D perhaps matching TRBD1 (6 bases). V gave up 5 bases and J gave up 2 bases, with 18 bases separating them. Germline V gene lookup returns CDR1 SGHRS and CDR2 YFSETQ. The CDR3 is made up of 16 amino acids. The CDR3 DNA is TGCGCCAGCAGGCCAACCCGCCGGGACAACACAGATACGCAGTATTTT. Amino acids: CASRPTRRDNTDTQYF.

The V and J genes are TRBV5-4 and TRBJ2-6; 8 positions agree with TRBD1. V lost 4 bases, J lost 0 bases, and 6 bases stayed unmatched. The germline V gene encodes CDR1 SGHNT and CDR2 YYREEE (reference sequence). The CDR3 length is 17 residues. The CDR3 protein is CASSKGQANSGANVLTF. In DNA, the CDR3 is TGTGCCAGCAGCAAGGGACAGGCCAACTCTGGGGCCAACGTCCTGACTTTC.

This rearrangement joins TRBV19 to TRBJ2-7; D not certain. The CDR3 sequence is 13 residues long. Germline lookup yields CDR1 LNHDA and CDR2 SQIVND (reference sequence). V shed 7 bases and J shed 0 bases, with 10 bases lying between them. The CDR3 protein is CASKPDTSYEQYF. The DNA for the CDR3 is TGTGCCAGTAAACCCGACACCTCCTACGAGCAGTACTTC.

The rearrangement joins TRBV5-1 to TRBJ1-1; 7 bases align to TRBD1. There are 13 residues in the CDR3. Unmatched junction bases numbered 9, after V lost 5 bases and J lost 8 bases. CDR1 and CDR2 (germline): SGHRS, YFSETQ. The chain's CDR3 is CASRKSGGTEAFF. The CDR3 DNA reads TGCGCCAGCAGGAAATCAGGGGGTACAGAAGCTTTCTTT.

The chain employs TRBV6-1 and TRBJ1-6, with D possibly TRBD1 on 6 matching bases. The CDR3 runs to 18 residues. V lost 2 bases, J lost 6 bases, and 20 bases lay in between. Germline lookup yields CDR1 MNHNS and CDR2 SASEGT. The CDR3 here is CASSEFPQGKGRNSPLHF. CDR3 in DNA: TGTGCCAGCAGTGAATTTCCTCAGGGGAAAGGCCGTAATTCACCCCTCCACTTT.

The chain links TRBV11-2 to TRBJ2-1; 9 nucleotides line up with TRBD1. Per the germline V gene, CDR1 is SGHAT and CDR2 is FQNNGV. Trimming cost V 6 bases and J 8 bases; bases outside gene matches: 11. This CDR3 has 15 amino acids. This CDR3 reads CASRNRDRASDEQFF. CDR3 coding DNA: TGTGCCAGCAGGAACCGGGACAGGGCCTCCGATGAGCAGTTCTTC.

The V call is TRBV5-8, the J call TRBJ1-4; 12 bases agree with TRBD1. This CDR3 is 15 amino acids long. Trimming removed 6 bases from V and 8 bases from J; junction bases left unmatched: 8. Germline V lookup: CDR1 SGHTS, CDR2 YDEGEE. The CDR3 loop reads CASNGGQGAGEKLFF. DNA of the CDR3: TGTGCCAGCAACGGGGGACAGGGGGCAGGCGAAAAACTGTTTTTT.

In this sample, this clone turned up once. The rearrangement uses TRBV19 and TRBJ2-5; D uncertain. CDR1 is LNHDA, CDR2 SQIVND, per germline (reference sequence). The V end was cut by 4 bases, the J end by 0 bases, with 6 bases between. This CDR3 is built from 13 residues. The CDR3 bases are TGTGCCAGTAGTAAGAGCGACCAAGAGACCCAGTACTTC. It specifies CASSKSDQETQYF.

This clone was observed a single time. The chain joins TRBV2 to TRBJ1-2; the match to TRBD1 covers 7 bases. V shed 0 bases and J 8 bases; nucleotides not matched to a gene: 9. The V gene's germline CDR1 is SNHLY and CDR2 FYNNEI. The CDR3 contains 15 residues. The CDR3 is CASSEALRDRGGYTF. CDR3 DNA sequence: TGTGCCAGCAGTGAAGCGCTTCGGGACAGAGGGGGCTACACCTTC.